Sequencing of this TCR beta chain was carried out in a study of shared clonotypes between healthy human individuals (dated by TCRdb to the early 2020s). Study-wide context: A couple of women and a few men aged 18 to 49 years were included in the cohort. For each donor, CD4 naive and CD4 memory were each run on three plates, CD8 naive on two plates, and CD8 memory on one plate. To estimate repertoire size and how much clonotypes are shared between individuals, the study performed deep sequencing of blood TCR repertoires from roughly five healthy adults. To increase sequencing depth and limit assay-specific biases, TCR repertoire library preparation and sequencing were carried out by different laboratories using diverse techniques. Between about 0.9 and 8.9 billion PBMCs per donor were obtained by leukapheresis. Overall results and qualifications from the work: Pairwise subsampling indicated that sequencing depth was expected to affect the degree of clonotype sharing among donors. Higher generation probabilities were observed for clonotypes shared by all four sorted-subset donors than for non-shared clonotypes. Sampling was limited to blood, and TCR repertoires in tissue likely differ from TCR repertoires in blood. The small number of donors limited the genetic and exposure-history diversity represented. Even with the large sequencing depth, rarefaction of the sorted-subset datasets indicated that sequencing was incomplete. Estimated clonotype richness was generally larger for naive than for memory subsets. When a handful of donors were compared, the shared fraction of clonotypes was about 5.5% for naive CD4, approximately 3.5% for naive CD8, 2.3% for memory CD4, and 0.4% for memory CD8.

Trimming removed 1 base from V and 4 bases from J, leaving 14 bases between the germline ends. Including the terminal cysteine and phenylalanine, the CDR3 comprises 16 residues. The sequence is cut down to CDR3 DNA, 48 bases in frame from base 1. Looking up the germline V gene yields CDR1 MGHRA and CDR2 YSYEKL. About this clone itself: Its specific antigen is unknown. The sample holds no much larger clone one base away, and base qualities are not on file.

TCR CDR3 regions were amplified from genomic DNA by multiplex PCR using the deep immunoSEQ assay. Extracted genomic DNA from each cell subset was distributed evenly across all wells of several immunoSEQ 96-well plates, and each plate was treated as a replicate. Each replicate PCR for sorted subsets received about 210 ng genomic DNA, equal to 30,000 or so T cell genomes. Purified libraries were measured with a Qubit 3.0 fluorometer, size-checked on a Bioanalyzer 2100, and measured again with the KAPA Library Quantification kit. A separate single-read 150-cycle Illumina NextSeq 550 flow cell was used to sequence each immunoSEQ 96-well plate. As for the authors' bioinformatics: Because only junctional sequences without quality scores were contained in the immunoSEQ output, filtering matching that applied to full-length reads could not be performed. Sequences were annotated with PyIR, a Python wrapper for IgBLAST v1.9, using IMGT germline references to assign V/J genes and CDR3. Reads were filtered out if the reads had weak V/J assignments (E-value above 1e-6), no CDR3, stop codons, out-of-frame junctions, or ambiguous translated residues. V3J clonotypes were defined by identical inferred V gene, J gene, and CDR3 amino acid sequence. Percentage overlap between repertoires was computed as shared unique clonotypes divided by the size of the smaller repertoire. Three approaches were used to assess repertoire richness: RTK rarefaction, the Chao1 estimator, and Recon v2.1 estimates of unobserved clonotypes. Generation probabilities for all TCRbeta clonotypes obtained by the gDNA method from a handful of donors were computed using OLGA. The immuneACCESS repertoire file appears here via TCRdb, limited to in-frame rearrangements. These files lack a portion of the clones; in checked studies, under half of the deficit traces to unresolved V genes, and the cause of the others is not known. V and J calls plus clone size are reproduced from that table; the DNA served to infer D and trimming. Present in this sample are about 2.1 million clones, roughly 95% of which were seen just once. 1.5% to 2% of the sample goes to the ten largest clones.

CD8 naive samples were CD45RO-negative cells positively selected for CCR7, giving a CD45RA+CCR7+ population that excluded TemRA cells. Healthy HIV-negative adults with no recently reported acute infections or vaccinations were included as donors. Every donor was a Caucasian adult residing in Nashville, Tennessee, USA. Blood was collected by leukapheresis, and PBMCs were isolated by Ficoll-Histopaque density gradient centrifugation and then cryopreserved in liquid nitrogen vapor phase. Purity and quantity of every magnetically sorted T cell population were checked by analytical flow cytometry. Genomic DNA was isolated from every sorted fraction and measured by UV absorbance on a Nanodrop 2000c.

The receptor chain draws on TRBV4-1 and TRBJ2-1; the D segment could be TRBD2, given 5 matching bases. The specimen was naive CD8+ T cells from PBMCs. The sample's cell subset or site label, in plain terms: CD45RA+CCR7+. The TCR comes from a man aged 18 to 29 in good health. Some clones in this sample may be carry-over from other donors' samples. In nucleotide form, the sequence is TGCGCCAGCAGCCAAGTACCCGGGATCAAATACAATGAGCAGTTCTTC. Translated, this is CASSQVPGIKYNEQFF.